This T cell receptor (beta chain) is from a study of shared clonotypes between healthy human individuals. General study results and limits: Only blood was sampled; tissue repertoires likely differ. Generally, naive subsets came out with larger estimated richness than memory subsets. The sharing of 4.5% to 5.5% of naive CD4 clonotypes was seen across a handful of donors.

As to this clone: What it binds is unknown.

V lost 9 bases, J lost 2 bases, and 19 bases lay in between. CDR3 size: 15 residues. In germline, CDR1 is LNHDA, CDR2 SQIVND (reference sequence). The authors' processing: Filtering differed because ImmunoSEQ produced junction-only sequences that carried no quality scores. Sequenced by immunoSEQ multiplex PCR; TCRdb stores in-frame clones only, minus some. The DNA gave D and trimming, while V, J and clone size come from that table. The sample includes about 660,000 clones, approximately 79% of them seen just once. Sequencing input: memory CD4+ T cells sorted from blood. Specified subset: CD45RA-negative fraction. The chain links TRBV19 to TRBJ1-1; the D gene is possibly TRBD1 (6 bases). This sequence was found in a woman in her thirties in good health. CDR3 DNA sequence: TGTGCCAGCTCTGTCGGACAGCAGCTTAACACTGAAGCTTTCTTT. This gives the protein CASSVGQQLNTEAFF.